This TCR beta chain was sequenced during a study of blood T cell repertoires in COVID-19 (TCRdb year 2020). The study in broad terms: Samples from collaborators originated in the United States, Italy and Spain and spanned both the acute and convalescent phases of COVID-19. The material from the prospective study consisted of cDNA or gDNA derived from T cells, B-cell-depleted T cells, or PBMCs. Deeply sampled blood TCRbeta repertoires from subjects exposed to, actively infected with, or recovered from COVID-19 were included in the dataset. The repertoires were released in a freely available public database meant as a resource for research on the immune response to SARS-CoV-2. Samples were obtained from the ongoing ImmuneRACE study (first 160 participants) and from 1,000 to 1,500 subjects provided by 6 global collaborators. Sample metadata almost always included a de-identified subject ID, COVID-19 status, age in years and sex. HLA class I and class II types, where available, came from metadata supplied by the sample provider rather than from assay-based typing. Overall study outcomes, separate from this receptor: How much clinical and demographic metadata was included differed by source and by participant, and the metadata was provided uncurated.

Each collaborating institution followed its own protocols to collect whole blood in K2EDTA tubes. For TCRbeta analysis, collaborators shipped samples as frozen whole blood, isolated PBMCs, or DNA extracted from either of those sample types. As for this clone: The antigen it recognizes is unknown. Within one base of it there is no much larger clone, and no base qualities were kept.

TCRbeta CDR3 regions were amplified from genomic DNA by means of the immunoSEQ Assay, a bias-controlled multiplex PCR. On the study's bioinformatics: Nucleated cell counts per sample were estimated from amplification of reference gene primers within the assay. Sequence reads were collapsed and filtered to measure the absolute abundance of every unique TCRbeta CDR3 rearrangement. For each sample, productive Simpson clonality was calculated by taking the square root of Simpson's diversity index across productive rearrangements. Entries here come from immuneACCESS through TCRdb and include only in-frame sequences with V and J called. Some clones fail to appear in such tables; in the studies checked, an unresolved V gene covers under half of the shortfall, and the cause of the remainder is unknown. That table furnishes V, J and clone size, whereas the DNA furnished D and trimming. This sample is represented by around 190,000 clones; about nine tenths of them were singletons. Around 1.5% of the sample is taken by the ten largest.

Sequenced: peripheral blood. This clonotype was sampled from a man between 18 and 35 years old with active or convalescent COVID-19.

CDR3 protein: CASRGQVTYEQYF. DNA sequence: TGCGCCAGCCGTGGACAGGTTACCTACGAGCAGTACTTC. The chain was built from TRBV10-2 and TRBJ2-7; 7 bases in the junction line up with TRBD1. Trimming removed 8 bases from V and 2 bases from J; the gene matches leave 6 bases unexplained. CDR1 and CDR2, looked up from the germline V gene, are WSHSY and SAAADI. Spanning cysteine to phenylalanine, the CDR3 consists of 13 amino acids. Solely the CDR3 DNA is kept, with 39 bases framed from the first base.